Listed here are 22 T cell receptor beta chains from one sample, sequenced in a study of blood T cell repertoires in COVID-19. The data were produced by immunoSEQ multiplex PCR, yet TCRdb's version contains in-frame clones alone and is incomplete. This sample carries some 140,000 clones, about 90% of them seen once, and the ten largest clones take about 0.55%. Material: peripheral blood. The receptors originated from a man aged 50-60 years with acute or convalescent COVID-19.

Note on this clone: At one of its ends the junction is not consistent with the germline gene, which may arise from a read error. CDR3 DNA: TGCGCCCGCAGCCGACCAGCGGGGGCGCGAGGCCGACAAGAGACCCAGTACTTC. Its protein is CARSRPAGARGRQETQYF. The rearrangement links TRBV4-1 to TRBJ2-5, with 8 bases aligning to TRBD2. The CDR3 loop spans 18 amino acids. Looked up from germline, CDR1 is MGHRA and CDR2 is YSYEKL.

CDR3 DNA sequence: TGTGCCAGCAGTTGGGGGGTAGGTAGTTCGGATACGCAGTATTTT. Its protein is CASSWGVGSSDTQYF. This sequence joins TRBV6-5 and TRBJ2-3; perhaps TRBD2 as D (6 bases). The CDR3 covers 15 residues. V lost 4 bases to trimming and J lost 6 bases, with 17 bases between them. Looked up from germline, CDR1 is MNHEY and CDR2 is SVGAGI.

The chain employs TRBV27 and TRBJ1-2, with 8 bases lining up with TRBD1. Germline loops: CDR1 MNHEY, CDR2 SMNVEV (reference sequence). Losses at the gene ends were 10 bases for V and 2 bases for J; bases not matched to a gene: 15. This CDR3 region has 16 residues. The CDR3 DNA follows: TGTGCCACCACGCTCCGCCAGGGGGCGGGAAACTATGGCTACACCTTC. It specifies CATTLRQGAGNYGYTF.

This rearrangement joins TRBV7-9 to TRBJ1-5, with unresolved D. This CDR3 region has 15 residues. V was clipped by 6 bases and J by 4 bases, with 16 bases between them. Germline V gene data show CDR1 as SEHNR and CDR2 as FQNEAQ (reference sequence). The CDR3 protein is CASSLAGSTNQPQHF. DNA for the CDR3: TGTGCCAGCAGTTTGGCGGGCAGCACAAATCAGCCCCAGCATTTT.

This chain connects TRBV6-2 or TRBV6-3 to TRBJ1-4; 7 bases agree with TRBD1. The V gene end was trimmed by 3 bases and the J gene end by 7 bases; junction bases not matched to a gene: 2. CDR1 MNHEY and CDR2 SVGEGT come from the germline V gene. The CDR3 covers 13 residues. The chain's CDR3 is CASSYRGREKLFF. The CDR3 DNA sequence: TGTGCCAGCAGTTATAGGGGGCGTGAAAAACTGTTTTTT.

The J gene is TRBJ2-3, the V gene TRBV27, with TRBD2 matching over 10 bases. Losses at the gene ends were 5 bases for V and 5 bases for J; bases not matched to a gene: 4. CDR3 length: 14 amino acids. Per the germline V gene, CDR1 is MNHEY and CDR2 is SMNVEV (reference sequence). CDR3 DNA: TGTGCCAGCAGTATTCTAGCGGGAGAAGATACGCAGTATTTT. Protein: CASSILAGEDTQYF.

The rearrangement links TRBV5-1 to TRBJ2-1; 14 bases match TRBD2. This CDR3 spans 16 amino acids. V dropped 4 bases and J dropped 1; count of bases not matched to a gene: 1. The germline V gene encodes CDR1 SGHRS and CDR2 YFSETQ. The CDR3 region has the DNA TGCGCCAGCAGCGGGACTAGCGGGGGATCCTACAATGAGCAGTTCTTC. It is translated as CASSGTSGGSYNEQFF.

CDR3 residues: CASRPLSSYNEQFF. DNA for the CDR3: TGTGCCAGCAGGCCCTTGAGCTCCTACAATGAGCAGTTCTTC. The chain carries TRBV2 and TRBJ2-1; D gene uncertain. The V and J ends lost 6 bases and 0 bases respectively, with 9 bases between them. The CDR3 totals 14 residues. Germline assignment: CDR1 SNHLY and CDR2 FYNNEI.

This clone was seen only once. The chain carries TRBV7-2 and TRBJ1-6; 7 bases match TRBD1. This CDR3 contains 15 residues. J gave up 6 bases and V 3 bases, and 5 bases lay outside the gene matches. From germline, CDR1 is SGHTA and CDR2 FQGNSA. CDR3 DNA: TGTGCCAGCAGCTTTGTGACAGGGTCTAATTCACCCCTCCACTTT. Translating gives CASSFVTGSNSPLHF.

The chain recombines TRBV5-1 with TRBJ2-3; 7 bases are shared with TRBD2. Germline V CDR1 and CDR2: SGHRS, YFSETQ. The ends lost 1 base at V and 0 bases at J; junction bases unmatched: 11. This CDR3 is built from 18 residues. DNA of the CDR3: TGCGCCAGCAGCTTGTCTGGCGGGAGAGGGTCTAGCACAGATACGCAGTATTTT. The encoded protein is CASSLSGGRGSSTDTQYF.

In DNA, the CDR3 is TGTGCCAGCAGCCCGAGTGCGGCGCGGAGCTATGGCTACACCTTC. It translates to CASSPSAARSYGYTF. The chain recombines TRBV7-2 with TRBJ1-2; D unresolved. Germline CDR1 reads SGHTA; CDR2 reads FQGNSA. Trimming left V 5 bases short and J 4 bases short, with 17 bases between. This CDR3 region has 15 residues.

The chain couples TRBV23-1 to TRBJ2-7, with 7 bases lining up with TRBD1. TRBV23-1 is noted as an ORF with a role that remains uncertain. With 4 bases clipped from V and 4 bases from J, the junction kept 16 bases outside the gene matches. This CDR3 spans 17 amino acids. Here the CDR3 reads CASSRPVRDRDDYEQYV. Here the CDR3 DNA reads TGCGCCAGCAGTCGCCCGGTTCGCGACAGGGATGATTACGAGCAGTACGTC.

The rearrangement joins TRBV10-3 to TRBJ2-1, with D perhaps TRBD2 (6 bases). The CDR3 extends over 12 amino acids. The V end was cut by 6 bases, the J end by 4 bases, with 7 bases between. CDR1 and CDR2 from the germline V gene are ENHRY and SYGVKD. This CDR3 is CAIRGTYNEQFF. The DNA of the CDR3 is TGTGCCATCAGGGGGACTTACAATGAGCAGTTCTTC.

The genes are TRBV7-2 and TRBJ1-2; tentative D call: TRBD1 (5 bases). CDR1 SGHTA and CDR2 FQGNSA come from the germline V gene. CDR3 length: 14 amino acids. V was clipped by 5 bases and J by 0 bases, with 10 bases between them. The CDR3 DNA follows: TGTGCCAGCAGCCCTAGGACAACTAACTATGGCTACACCTTC. It yields the protein CASSPRTTNYGYTF.

This clone was observed a handful of times. The rearrangement joins TRBV9 to TRBJ2-2; possible D gene TRBD2, 6 bases. The length of the CDR3 is 15 residues. V lost 3 bases to trimming and J lost 5 bases, with 14 bases between them. Germline V gene sequence: CDR1 SGDLS, CDR2 YYNGEE. The CDR3 coding sequence is TGTGCCAGCAGCGAACGGGACTTACGGACCGGGGAGCTGTTTTTT. Its translation is CASSERDLRTGELFF. Combining the CDR3 with reference TRBV9 and TRBJ2-2 gives the whole variable domain DSGVTQTPKHLITATGQRVTLRCSPRSGDLSVYWYQQSLDQGLQFLIQYYNGEERAKGNILERFSAQQFPDLHSELNLSSLELGDSALYFCASSERDLRTGELFFGEGSRLTVL.

The J gene is TRBJ2-6, the V gene TRBV19, with D tentatively TRBD1 (5 bases). The V and J ends lost 6 bases and 0 bases respectively, with 15 bases between them. The CDR3 contains 17 residues. Germline V gene lookup returns CDR1 LNHDA and CDR2 SQIVND (reference sequence). As DNA, the CDR3 is TGTGCCAGTAGGAAGGGGTTTGTAGTCTCTGGGGCCAACGTCCTGACTTTC. Amino acid sequence: CASRKGFVVSGANVLTF.

The V gene is TRBV5-4, the J gene TRBJ2-6; 8 bases are a match to TRBD1. CDR3 length: 15 residues. Germline-derived CDR1 and CDR2 are SGHNT and YYREEE (reference sequence). J was trimmed by 11 bases and V by 1 base; bases with no gene match: 8. In DNA, the CDR3 is TGTGCCAGCAGCTTGCGGCGAGGACAGGGAGACGTCCTGACTTTC. Translating gives CASSLRRGQGDVLTF.

This chain links TRBV29-1 with TRBJ2-3; D might be TRBD1 (6 bases). Trimming left V 4 bases short and J 4 bases short, with 15 bases between. Germline V lookup: CDR1 SQVTM, CDR2 ANQGSEA. The CDR3 covers 14 residues. The CDR3 loop reads CSVGMGAVSDTQYF. In DNA form, the CDR3 reads TGCAGCGTTGGTATGGGGGCTGTATCAGATACGCAGTATTTT.

J is TRBJ2-7 and V is TRBV7-9; TRBD1 aligns across 9 bases. Germline loops: CDR1 SEHNR, CDR2 FQNEAQ (reference sequence). V dropped 1 base and J dropped 6; count of bases not matched to a gene: 4. The CDR3 is made up of 14 amino acids. The CDR3 sequence: CASSLGGQGSEQYF. DNA for the CDR3: TGTGCCAGCAGCTTAGGGGGACAGGGCTCCGAGCAGTACTTC.

The rearrangement uses TRBV6-5 and TRBJ2-7; D is unresolved. With 0 bases removed from V and 2 bases from J, the gap between germline ends came to 8 bases. The CDR3 contains 14 residues. Germline loops: CDR1 MNHEY, CDR2 SVGAGI. CDR3 bases: TGTGCCAGCAGTTACTCCTACGATACCTACGAGCAGTACGTC. This encodes CASSYSYDTYEQYV.

The V call is TRBV29-1, the J call TRBJ2-5; 7 bases line up with TRBD1. Germline-derived CDR1 and CDR2 are SQVTM and ANQGSEA. The CDR3 loop spans 14 amino acids. Losses at the gene ends were 4 bases for V and 4 bases for J; bases not matched to a gene: 9. CDR3 sequence: CSVGGRGSAETQYF. DNA for the CDR3: TGCAGCGTTGGAGGCAGGGGGTCCGCAGAGACCCAGTACTTC.

The rearrangement uses TRBV19 and TRBJ2-5; perhaps TRBD1 as D (6 bases). This CDR3 has 14 residues. The germline V gene has CDR1 LNHDA and CDR2 SQIVND (reference sequence). Trimming took 5 bases from V and 3 from J, leaving 13 bases between them. CDR3 coding DNA: TGTGCCAGTAGTCCGAACAGGGAAAAAGAGACCCAGTACTTC. Translation gives CASSPNREKETQYF.